This T cell receptor beta chain was sequenced during a study of vaccination effects on CD4 cells after COVID-19. Expansion of antigen-specific CD4+ T cells with viral peptide pools was carried out by the ViraFEST assay before sequencing. Following 10 days of culture, CD4+ T cells were isolated. Vaccinees lacked prior SARS-CoV-2 infection and tested negative for nucleocapsid antibodies. The CDR3 loop spans 15 amino acids. Germline trimming cut 2 bases from V and 2 bases from J; bases unmatched to any gene: 4. Germline loops: CDR1 SEHNR, CDR2 FQNEAQ (reference sequence). Study outcomes and limitations: There was only 1 of 255 vaccine-induced clones in healthy vaccinees that cross-reacted with common cold coronaviruses.

A word on this clone: Its antigen is as yet unknown.

Profiling relied on immunoSEQ multiplex PCR, and the TCRdb table lists in-frame clones only, not all of them. The sample lists roughly 25,000 clones; about two thirds were seen once. The sequencing here drew on CD4+ T cells from PBMCs cultured with HCoV-OC43 spike peptides, taken before COVID-19 vaccination. The sample's subset: HCoV-OC43 spike overlapping peptide pool stimulation. This sequence joins TRBV7-9 and TRBJ2-3, with 7 bases lining up with TRBD2. This sequence originates from a human donor who received a COVID-19 vaccine. CDR3 nucleotide sequence: TGTGCCAGCAGCTTACCGGAGCGGGACACAGATACGCAGTATTTT. Translating it yields CASSLPERDTDTQYF.